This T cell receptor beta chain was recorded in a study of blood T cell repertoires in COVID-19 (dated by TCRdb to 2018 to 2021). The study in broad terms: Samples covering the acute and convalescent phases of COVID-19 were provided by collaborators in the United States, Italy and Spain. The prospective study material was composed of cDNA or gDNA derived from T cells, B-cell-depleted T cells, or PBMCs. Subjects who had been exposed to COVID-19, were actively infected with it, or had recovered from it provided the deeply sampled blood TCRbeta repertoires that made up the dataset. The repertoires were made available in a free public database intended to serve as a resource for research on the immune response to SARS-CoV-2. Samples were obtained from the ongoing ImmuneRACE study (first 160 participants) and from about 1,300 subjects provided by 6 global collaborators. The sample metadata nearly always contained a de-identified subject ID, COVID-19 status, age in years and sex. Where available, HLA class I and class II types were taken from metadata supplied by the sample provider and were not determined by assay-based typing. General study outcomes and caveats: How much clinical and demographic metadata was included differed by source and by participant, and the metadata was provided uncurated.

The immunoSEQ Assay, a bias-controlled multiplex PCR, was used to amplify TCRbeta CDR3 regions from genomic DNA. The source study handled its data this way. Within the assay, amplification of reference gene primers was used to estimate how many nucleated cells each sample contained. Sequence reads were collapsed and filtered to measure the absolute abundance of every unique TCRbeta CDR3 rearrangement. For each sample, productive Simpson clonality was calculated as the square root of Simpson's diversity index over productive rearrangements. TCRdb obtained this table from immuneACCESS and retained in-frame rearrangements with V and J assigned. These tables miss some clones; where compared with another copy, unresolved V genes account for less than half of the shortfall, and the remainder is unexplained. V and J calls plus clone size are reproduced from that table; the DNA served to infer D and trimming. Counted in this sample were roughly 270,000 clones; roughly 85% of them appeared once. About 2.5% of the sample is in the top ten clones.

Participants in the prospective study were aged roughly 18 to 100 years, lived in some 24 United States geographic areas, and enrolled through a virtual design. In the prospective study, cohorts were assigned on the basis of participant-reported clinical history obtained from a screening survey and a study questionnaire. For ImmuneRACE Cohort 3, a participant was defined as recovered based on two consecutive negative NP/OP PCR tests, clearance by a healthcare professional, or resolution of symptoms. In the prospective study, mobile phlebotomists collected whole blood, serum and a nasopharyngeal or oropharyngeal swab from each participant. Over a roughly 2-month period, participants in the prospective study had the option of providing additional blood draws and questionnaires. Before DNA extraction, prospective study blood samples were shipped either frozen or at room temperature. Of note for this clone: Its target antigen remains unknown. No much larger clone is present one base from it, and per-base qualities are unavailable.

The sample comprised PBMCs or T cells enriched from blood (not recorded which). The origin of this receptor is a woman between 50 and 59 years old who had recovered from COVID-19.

The bases read TGTGCCAGCAGTGAGAGTGCGGGAAGGTATAGCAATCAGCCCCAGCATTTT. Translated, it gives CASSESAGRYSNQPQHF. In this chain, TRBV2 is recombined with TRBJ1-5; the D gene assignment is ambiguous. The CDR3 runs 17 residues from the cysteine to the phenylalanine. The kept DNA is CDR3 alone, 51 bases in frame from the first base. V is cut by 3 bases and J by 0 bases, and the space between the germline ends is 15 bases. CDR1 and CDR2 (SNHLY, FYNNEI) derive from the germline V gene.